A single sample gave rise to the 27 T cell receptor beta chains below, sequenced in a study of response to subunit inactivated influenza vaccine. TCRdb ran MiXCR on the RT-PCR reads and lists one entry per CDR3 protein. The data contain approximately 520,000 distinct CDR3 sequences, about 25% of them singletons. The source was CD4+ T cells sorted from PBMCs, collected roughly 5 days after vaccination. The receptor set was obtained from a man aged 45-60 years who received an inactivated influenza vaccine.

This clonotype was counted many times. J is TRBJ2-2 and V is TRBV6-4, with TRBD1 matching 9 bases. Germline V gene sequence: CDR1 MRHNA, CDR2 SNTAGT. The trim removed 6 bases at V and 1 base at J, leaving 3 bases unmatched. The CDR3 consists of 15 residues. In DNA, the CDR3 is TGTGCCAGCAGCGAGGGACAGGGGAACACCGGGGAGCTGTTTTTT. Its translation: CASSEGQGNTGELFF.

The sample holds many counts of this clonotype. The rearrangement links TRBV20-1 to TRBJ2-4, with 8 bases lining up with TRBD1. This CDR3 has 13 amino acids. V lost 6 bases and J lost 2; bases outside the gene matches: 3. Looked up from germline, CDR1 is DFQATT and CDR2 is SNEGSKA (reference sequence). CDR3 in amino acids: CSARGRSKNIQYF. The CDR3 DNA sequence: TGCAGTGCCAGGGGGCGGTCCAAAAACATTCAGTACTTC.

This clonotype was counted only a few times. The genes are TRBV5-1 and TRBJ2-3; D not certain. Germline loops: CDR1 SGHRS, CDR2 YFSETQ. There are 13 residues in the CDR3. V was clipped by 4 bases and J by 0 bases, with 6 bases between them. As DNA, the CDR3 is TGCGCCAGCAGCCCGGACAGCACAGATACGCAGTATTTT. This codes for CASSPDSTDTQYF.

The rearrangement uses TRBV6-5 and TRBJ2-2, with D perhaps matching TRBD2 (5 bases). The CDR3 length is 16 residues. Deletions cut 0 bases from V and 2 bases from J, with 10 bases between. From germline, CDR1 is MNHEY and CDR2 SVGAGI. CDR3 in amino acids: CASSYSFRENTGELFF. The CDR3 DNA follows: TGTGCCAGCAGTTACTCCTTTCGGGAAAACACCGGGGAGCTGTTTTTT.

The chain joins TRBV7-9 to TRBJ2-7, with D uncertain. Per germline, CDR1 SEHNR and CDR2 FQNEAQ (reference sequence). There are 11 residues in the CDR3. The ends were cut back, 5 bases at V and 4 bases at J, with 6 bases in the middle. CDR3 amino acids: CASSNLYEQYF. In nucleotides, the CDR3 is TGTGCCAGCAGCAACCTTTACGAGCAGTACTTC.

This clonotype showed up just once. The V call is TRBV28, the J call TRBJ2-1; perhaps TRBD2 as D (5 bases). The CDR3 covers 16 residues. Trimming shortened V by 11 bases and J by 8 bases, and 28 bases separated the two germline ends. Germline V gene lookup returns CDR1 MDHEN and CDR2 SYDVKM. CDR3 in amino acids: CASQMSRAYSGYEQFF. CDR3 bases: TGTGCCTCACAAATGTCCCGGGCTTACAGCGGCTATGAGCAGTTCTTC. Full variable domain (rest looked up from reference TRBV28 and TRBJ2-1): DVKVTQSSRYLVKRTGEKVFLECVQDMDHENMFWYRQDPGLGLRLIYFSYDVKMKEKGDIPEGYSVSREKKERFSLILESASTNQTSMYLCASQMSRAYSGYEQFFGPGTRLTVL.

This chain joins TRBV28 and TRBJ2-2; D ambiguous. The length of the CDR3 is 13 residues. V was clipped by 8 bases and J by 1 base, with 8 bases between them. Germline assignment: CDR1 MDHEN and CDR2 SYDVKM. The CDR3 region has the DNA TGTGCCAGCCAAGACGGGAACACCGGGGAGCTGTTTTTT. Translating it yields CASQDGNTGELFF.

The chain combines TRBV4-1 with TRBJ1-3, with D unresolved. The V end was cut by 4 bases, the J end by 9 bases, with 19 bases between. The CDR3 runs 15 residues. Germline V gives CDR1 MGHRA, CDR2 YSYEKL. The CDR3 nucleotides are TGCGCCAGCAGCCTCGAACCGGGTCTTGGAGGCACCATATATTTT. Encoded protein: CASSLEPGLGGTIYF.

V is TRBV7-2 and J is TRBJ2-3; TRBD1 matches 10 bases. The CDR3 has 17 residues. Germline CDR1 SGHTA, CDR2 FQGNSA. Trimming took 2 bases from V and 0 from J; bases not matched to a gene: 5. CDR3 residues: CASSLPRQGASTDTQYF. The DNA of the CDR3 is TGTGCCAGCAGCTTACCGAGACAGGGGGCTAGCACAGATACGCAGTATTTT.

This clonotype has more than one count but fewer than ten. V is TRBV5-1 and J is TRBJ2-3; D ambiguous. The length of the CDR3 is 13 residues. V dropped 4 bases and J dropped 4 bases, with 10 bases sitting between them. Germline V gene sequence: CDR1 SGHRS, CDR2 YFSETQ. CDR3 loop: CASSPTASDTQYF. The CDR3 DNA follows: TGCGCCAGCAGCCCTACAGCGTCAGATACGCAGTATTTT.

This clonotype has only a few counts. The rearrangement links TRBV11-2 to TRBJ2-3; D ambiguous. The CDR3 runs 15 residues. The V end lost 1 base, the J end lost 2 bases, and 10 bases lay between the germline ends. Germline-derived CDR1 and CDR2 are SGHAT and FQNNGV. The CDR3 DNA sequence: TGTGCCAGCAGCTTAGGAGGAACCCTCACAGATACGCAGTATTTT. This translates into CASSLGGTLTDTQYF.

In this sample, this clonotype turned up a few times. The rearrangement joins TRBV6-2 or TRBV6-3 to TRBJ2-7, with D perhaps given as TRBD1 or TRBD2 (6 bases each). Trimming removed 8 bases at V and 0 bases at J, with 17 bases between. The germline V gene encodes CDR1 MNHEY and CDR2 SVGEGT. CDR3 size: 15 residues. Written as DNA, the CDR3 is TGTGCCAGCCGCTTTGCACAGGGAGGCTCCTACGAGCAGTACTTC. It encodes CASRFAQGGSYEQYF.

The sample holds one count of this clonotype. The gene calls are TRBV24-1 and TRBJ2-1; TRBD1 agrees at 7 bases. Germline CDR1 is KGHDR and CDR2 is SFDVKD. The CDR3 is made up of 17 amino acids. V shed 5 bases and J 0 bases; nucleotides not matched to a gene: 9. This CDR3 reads CATSGLTGKNSYNEQFF. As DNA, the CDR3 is TGTGCCACCAGTGGATTGACAGGGAAAAACTCCTACAATGAGCAGTTCTTC.

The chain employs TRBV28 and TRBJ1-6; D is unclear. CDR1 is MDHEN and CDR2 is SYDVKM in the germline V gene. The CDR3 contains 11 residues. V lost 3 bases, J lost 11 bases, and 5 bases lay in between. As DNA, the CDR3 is TGTGCCAGCAGTTTCCAGACACCCCTCCACTTT. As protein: CASSFQTPLHF.

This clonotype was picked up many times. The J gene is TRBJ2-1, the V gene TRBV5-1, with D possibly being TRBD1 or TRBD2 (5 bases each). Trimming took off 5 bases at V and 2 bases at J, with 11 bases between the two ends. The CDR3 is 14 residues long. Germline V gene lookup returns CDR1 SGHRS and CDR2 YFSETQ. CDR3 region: CASSVGTAYNEQFF. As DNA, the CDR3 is TGCGCCAGCAGTGTCGGGACCGCCTACAATGAGCAGTTCTTC.

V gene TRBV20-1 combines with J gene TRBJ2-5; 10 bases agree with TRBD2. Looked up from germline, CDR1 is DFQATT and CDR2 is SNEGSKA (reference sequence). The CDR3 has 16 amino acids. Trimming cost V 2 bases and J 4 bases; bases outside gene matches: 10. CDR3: CSARLAGAGAGETQYF. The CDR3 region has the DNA TGCAGTGCTAGACTAGCGGGAGCAGGAGCGGGAGAGACCCAGTACTTC.

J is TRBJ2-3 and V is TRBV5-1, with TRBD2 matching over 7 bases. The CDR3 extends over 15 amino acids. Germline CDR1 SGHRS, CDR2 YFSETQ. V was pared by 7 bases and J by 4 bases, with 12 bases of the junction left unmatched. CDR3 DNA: TGCGCCAGCCGTAACTGGGGGGAGGGCCCAGATACGCAGTATTTT. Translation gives CASRNWGEGPDTQYF. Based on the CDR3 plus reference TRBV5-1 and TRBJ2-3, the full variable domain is KAGVTQTPRYLIKTRGQQVTLSCSPISGHRSVSWYQQTPGQGLQFLFEYFSETQRNKGNFPGRFSGRQFSNSRSEMNVSTLELGDSALYLCASRNWGEGPDTQYFGPGTRLTVL.

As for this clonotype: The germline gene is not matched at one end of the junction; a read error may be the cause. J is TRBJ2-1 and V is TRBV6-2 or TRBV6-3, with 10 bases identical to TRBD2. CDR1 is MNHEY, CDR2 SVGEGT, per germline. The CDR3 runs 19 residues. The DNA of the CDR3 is TGTGCCTGCAGTTACCTGCGACCCGGGACTAGCGCCTACTACAATGAGCAGTTCTTC. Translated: CACSYLRPGTSAYYNEQFF.

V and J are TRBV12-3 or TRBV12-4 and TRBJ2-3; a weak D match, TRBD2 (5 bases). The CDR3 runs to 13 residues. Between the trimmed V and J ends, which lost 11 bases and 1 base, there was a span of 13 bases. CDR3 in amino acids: CAGSLWGTDTQYF. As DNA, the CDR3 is TGTGCCGGGAGTCTCTGGGGCACAGATACGCAGTATTTT.

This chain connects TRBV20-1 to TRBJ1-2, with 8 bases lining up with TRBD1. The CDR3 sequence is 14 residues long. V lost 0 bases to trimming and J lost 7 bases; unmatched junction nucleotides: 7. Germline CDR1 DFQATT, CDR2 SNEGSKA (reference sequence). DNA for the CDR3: TGCAGTGCTAGAGACCCAGGGGGCGCTAGTGGCTACACCTTC. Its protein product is CSARDPGGASGYTF.

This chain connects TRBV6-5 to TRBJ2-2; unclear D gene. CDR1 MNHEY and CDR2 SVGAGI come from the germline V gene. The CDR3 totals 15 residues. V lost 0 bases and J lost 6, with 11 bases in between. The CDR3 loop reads CASSYSAYPPGELFF. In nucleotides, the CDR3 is TGTGCCAGCAGTTACTCGGCCTATCCCCCCGGGGAGCTGTTTTTT.

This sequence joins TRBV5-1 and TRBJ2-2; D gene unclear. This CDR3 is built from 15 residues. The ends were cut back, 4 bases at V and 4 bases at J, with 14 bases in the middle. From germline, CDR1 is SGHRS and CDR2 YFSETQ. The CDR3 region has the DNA TGCGCCAGCAGCCCCACTCTAAGCACCACCGGGGAGCTGTTTTTT. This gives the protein CASSPTLSTTGELFF.

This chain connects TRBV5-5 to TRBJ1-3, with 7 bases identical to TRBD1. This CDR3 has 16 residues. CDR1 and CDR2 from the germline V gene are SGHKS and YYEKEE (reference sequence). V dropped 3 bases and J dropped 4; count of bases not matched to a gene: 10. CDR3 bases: TGTGCCAGCAGCTCCGACAGGGTCAGTTTCGGAAACACCATATATTTT. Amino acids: CASSSDRVSFGNTIYF. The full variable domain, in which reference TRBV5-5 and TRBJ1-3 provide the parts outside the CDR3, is DAGVTQSPTHLIKTRGQQVTLRCSPISGHKSVSWYQQVLGQGPQFIFQYYEKEERGRGNFPDRFSARQFPNYSSELNVNALLLGDSALYLCASSSDRVSFGNTIYFGEGSWLTVV.

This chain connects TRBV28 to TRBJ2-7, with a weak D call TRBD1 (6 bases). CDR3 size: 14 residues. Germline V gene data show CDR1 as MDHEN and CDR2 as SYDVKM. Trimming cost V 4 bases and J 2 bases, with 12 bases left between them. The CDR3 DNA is TGTGCCAGCAGTTCCGGGACACTAACCTACGAGCAGTACTTC. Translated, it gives CASSSGTLTYEQYF.

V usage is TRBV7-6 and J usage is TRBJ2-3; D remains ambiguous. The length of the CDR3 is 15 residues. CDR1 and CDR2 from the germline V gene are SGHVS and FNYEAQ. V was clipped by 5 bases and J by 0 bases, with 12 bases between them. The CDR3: CASSRNPDSTDTQYF. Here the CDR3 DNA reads TGTGCCAGCAGCCGGAACCCGGACAGCACAGATACGCAGTATTTT.

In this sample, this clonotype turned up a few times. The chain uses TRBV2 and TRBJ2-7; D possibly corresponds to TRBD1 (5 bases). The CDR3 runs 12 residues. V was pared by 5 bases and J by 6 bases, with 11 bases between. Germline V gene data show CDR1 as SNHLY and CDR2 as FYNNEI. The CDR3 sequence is CASSPTVPEQYF. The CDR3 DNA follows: TGTGCCAGCAGTCCGACAGTTCCCGAGCAGTACTTC.

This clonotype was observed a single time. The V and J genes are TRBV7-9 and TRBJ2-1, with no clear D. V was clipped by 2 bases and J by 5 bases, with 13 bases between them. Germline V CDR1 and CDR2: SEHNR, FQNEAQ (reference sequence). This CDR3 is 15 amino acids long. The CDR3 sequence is CASSLSVLRNNEQFF. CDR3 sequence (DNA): TGTGCCAGCAGCTTATCCGTTCTTAGGAACAATGAGCAGTTCTTC.